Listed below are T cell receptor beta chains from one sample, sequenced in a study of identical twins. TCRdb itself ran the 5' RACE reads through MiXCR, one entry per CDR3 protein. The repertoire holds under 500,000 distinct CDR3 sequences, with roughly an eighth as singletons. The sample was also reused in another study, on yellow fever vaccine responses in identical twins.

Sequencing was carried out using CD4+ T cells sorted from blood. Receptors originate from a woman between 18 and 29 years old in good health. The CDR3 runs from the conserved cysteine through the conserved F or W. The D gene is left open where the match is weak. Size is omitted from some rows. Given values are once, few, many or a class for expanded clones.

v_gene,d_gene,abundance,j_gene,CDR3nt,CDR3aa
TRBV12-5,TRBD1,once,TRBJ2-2,TGTGCTAGTGGTTTGGTCCCTCTACAGGGGGCGTTGAACACCGGGGAGCTGTTTTTT,CASGLVPLQGALNTGELFF
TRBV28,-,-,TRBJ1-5,TGTGCCAGCAGTTTTCTCCTCCAAGGAGTGGGACAGCCCCAGCATTTT,CASSFLLQGVGQPQHF
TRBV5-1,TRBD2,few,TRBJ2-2,TGCGCCAGCAGCTTTACAGCGGGAGGGCACACCGGGGAGCTGTTTTTT,CASSFTAGGHTGELFF
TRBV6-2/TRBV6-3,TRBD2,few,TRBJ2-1,TGTGCCAGCACGGGGGGCTCCTACAATGAGCAGTTCTTC,CASTGGSYNEQFF
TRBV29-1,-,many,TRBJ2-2,TGCAGCGGTAGCGGCACCTTGAACACCGGGGAGCTGTTTTTT,CSGSGTLNTGELFF
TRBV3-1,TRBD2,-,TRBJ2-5,TGTGCCAGCAGCCCTTTACTAGCGGGAGGCTTGGAGACCCAGTACTTC,CASSPLLAGGLETQYF
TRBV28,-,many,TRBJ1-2,TGTGCCAGCCGACAGAAGATCTATGGCTACACCTTC,CASRQKIYGYTF
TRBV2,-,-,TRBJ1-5,TGTGCCAGCAAGGGAAGGGGGAGCAATCAGCCCCAGCATTTT,CASKGRGSNQPQHF
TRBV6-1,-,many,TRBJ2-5,TGTGCCAGCAGAGCCACAGGGACCCCAGGACAAGAGACCCAGTACTTC,CASRATGTPGQETQYF
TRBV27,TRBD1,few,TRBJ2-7,TGTGCCAGCAGTTTAAAAAGGGACAGCTACGAGCAGTACTTC,CASSLKRDSYEQYF
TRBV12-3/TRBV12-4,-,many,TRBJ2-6,TGTGCCAGCAGTTACAGGGATCCCGGGGCCAACGTCCTGACTTTC,CASSYRDPGANVLTF
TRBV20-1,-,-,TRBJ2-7,TGCAGTGCTAGAGGCCAGGGATCTGAGGGCGAGCAGTACTTC,CSARGQGSEGEQYF
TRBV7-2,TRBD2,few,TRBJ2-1,TGTGCCAGCAGCAGGGACCCGGGGGGTGAGCAGTTCTTC,CASSRDPGGEQFF
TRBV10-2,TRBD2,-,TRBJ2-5,TGCGCCAGCGGCGGGAGCGGTGGTTGGGAAGAGACCCAGTACTTC,CASGGSGGWEETQYF
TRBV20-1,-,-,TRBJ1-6,TGCAGTGCTAGAGTGTGGGGCGGCTCCTATAATTCACCCCTCCACTTT,CSARVWGGSYNSPLHF
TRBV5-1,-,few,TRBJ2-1,TGCGCCAGCAGCCCGTGGATGGTGGGGGATGAGCAGTTCTTC,CASSPWMVGDEQFF
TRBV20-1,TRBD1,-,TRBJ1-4,TGCAGTGTCAGCTCCGGACAGGGAGCGGAAAAACTGTTTTTT,CSVSSGQGAEKLFF
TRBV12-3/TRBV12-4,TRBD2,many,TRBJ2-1,TGTGCCAGCAGTCGGACTAGCGGGAGGTGGAATGAGCAGTTCTTC,CASSRTSGRWNEQFF
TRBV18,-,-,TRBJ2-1,TGTGCCAGCTCCGCGGGCAGGGACAATGAGCAGTTCTTC,CASSAGRDNEQFF
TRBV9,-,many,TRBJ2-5,TGTGCCAGCAGCGGTGGACCCAGGACGGAGGAGACCCAGTACTTC,CASSGGPRTEETQYF
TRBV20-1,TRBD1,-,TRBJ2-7,TGCAGTGCTAGATTGGACAGGGGCGAGCAGTACTTC,CSARLDRGEQYF
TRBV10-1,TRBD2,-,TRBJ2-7,TGCGCCAGCAGTGAAGGGGCACCGGGAGGGTCCGAGCAGTACTTC,CASSEGAPGGSEQYF
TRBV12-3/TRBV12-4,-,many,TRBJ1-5,TGTGCCAGCAGTAGGACGGCTAATCAGCCCCAGCATTTT,CASSRTANQPQHF
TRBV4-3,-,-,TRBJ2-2,TGCGCCAGCAGCCAAAGCTCAGGGACGTACGGGGAGCTGTTTTTT,CASSQSSGTYGELFF
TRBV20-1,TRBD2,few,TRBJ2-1,TGCAGTGCACTGACTAGCGGGATGAACAATGAGCAGTTCTTC,CSALTSGMNNEQFF
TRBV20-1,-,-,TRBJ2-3,TGCAGTGCTAGAGATGTGGGGGGGCCAGGCGCAGATACGCAGTATTTT,CSARDVGGPGADTQYF
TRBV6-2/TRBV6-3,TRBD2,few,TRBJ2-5,TGTGCCAGCAGACCCCTCGCGGGAGGGCCAAATACAGAGACCCAGTACTTC,CASRPLAGGPNTETQYF
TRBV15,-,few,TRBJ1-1,TGTGCCACCAGCAGAGGCCGGACAGCGAACACTGAAGCTTTCTTT,CATSRGRTANTEAFF
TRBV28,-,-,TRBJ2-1,TGTGCCAGCAGAAGACTCGAGAGCTCCTACAATGAGCAGTTCTTC,CASRRLESSYNEQFF
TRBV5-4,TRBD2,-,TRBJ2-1,TGTGCCAGCAGCTTGGTGGGGACTAGTATGCCGGGACCCTACAATGAGCAGTTCTTC,CASSLVGTSMPGPYNEQFF
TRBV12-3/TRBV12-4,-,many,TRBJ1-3,TGTGCCAGCCGACGGGACCTCTCTGGAAACACCATATATTTT,CASRRDLSGNTIYF
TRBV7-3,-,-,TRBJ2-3,TGTGCCACCCACCATCCGGCTGTCGCACTGGAGGATACGCAGTATTTT,CATHHPAVALEDTQYF
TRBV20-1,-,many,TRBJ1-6,TGCAGTGCTAGAGGTGGGACCTATAATTCACCCCTCCACTTT,CSARGGTYNSPLHF
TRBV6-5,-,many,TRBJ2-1,TGTGCCAGCAGTTACCTCCTCAACGGGGACAATGAGCAGTTCTTC,CASSYLLNGDNEQFF
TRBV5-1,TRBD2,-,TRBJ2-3,TGCGCCAGCAGCTTGGGGGTCGGGGGGACAGATACGCAGTATTTT,CASSLGVGGTDTQYF
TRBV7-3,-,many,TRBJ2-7,TGTGCCAGCAGCTTCCCGGGTGGGGAGCAGTACTTC,CASSFPGGEQYF
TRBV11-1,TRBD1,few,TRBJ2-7,TGTGCCAGCAGCCCCAAGGTGACCGGGACAGGGTCCTTGTGGGAGCAGTACTTC,CASSPKVTGTGSLWEQYF
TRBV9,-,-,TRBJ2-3,TGTGCCAGCAGCGCCGACCACCCACATACAGATACGCAGTATTTT,CASSADHPHTDTQYF
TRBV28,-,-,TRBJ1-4,TGTGCCAAGCTCCGGGACGGGAATGAAAAACTGTTTTTT,CAKLRDGNEKLFF
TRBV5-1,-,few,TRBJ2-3,TGCGCCAGCAGCTTGCAGGAGATCACAGATACGCAGTATTTT,CASSLQEITDTQYF
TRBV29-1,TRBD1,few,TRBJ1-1,TGCAGCGTTTCGACAGGGGGTGGACACACTGAAGCTTTCTTT,CSVSTGGGHTEAFF
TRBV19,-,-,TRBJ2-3,TGTGCCACCAAATGGACCGGGAGCACAGATACGCAGTATTTT,CATKWTGSTDTQYF
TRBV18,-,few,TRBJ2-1,TGTGCCAGCTCACTTCCAATAGGGGAGCAGTTCTTC,CASSLPIGEQFF
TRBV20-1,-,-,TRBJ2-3,TGCAGTGCCACCTCCGCCACAGATACGCAGTATTTT,CSATSATDTQYF
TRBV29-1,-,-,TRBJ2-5,TGCAGCGTTGAATGGGCGGAGACCCAGTACTTC,CSVEWAETQYF
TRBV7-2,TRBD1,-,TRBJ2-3,TGTGCCAGCAGCCCGACAGGGGGCGTTAGGTATTTT,CASSPTGGVRYF
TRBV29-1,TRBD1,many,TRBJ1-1,TGCAGCGCCAGGGGGGTGGGAGGGATGAACACTGAAGCTTTCTTT,CSARGVGGMNTEAFF
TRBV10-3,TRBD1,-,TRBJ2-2,TGTGCCATCAGGGGGACAGGGGTGAACACCGGGGAGCTGTTTTTT,CAIRGTGVNTGELFF
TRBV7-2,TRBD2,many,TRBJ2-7,TGTGCCAGCAGCTTTCCTAGCGGTTACGAGCAGTACTTC,CASSFPSGYEQYF
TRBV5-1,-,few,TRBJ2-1,TGCGCCAGCAGCTTCTATCATGAGCAGTTCTTC,CASSFYHEQFF
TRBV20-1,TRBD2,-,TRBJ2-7,TGCAGTGCTAGAGGTGGACTAGCGAGCTCCTACGAGCAGTACTTC,CSARGGLASSYEQYF
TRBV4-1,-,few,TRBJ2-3,TGCGCCAGCAGCCTACGTCATCCCGCCGCCGACACAGATACGCAGTATTTT,CASSLRHPAADTDTQYF
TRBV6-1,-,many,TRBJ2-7,TGTGCCAGCACCAAGACTGCAACCTACGAGCAGTACTTC,CASTKTATYEQYF
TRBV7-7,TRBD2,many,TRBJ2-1,TGTGCTAGCAGCCAAAGCGGGGGTTCCTACAATGAGCAGTTCTTC,CASSQSGGSYNEQFF
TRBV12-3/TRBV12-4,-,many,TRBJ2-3,TGTGCCAGCAGTTTTAAGCGCGCTAGCACAGATACGCAGTATTTT,CASSFKRASTDTQYF
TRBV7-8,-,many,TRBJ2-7,TGTGCCAGCAGCGCCGACAGCACCTACGAGCAGTACTTC,CASSADSTYEQYF
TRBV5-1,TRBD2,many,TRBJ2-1,TGCGCCAGCAGCTTGGGGGCTAGCGGGGCCCACGAGCAGTTCTTC,CASSLGASGAHEQFF
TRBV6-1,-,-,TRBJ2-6,TGTGCCAGCACCCAGAAAGGGGCTGGGGCCAACGTCCTGACTTTC,CASTQKGAGANVLTF
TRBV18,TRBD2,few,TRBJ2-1,TGTGCCAGCTCGGGACTAGCGGGGGGGCCCGTTGAGCAGTTCTTC,CASSGLAGGPVEQFF